This paragraph covers one TCR beta chain sequence. Generated by immunoSEQ multiplex PCR, the TCRdb table keeps only in-frame clones and is missing some. This repertoire shows some 300,000 clones, roughly 86% found once; its top ten account for roughly 2.9%. This sample was included in a study of blood T cell repertoires in COVID-19. This CDR3 has 17 amino acids. The ends lost 3 bases at V and 0 bases at J; junction bases unmatched: 11. Germline CDR1 and CDR2: KGHSH and LQKENI. All exposed participants met a person with COVID-19 within 2 weeks before entering the study. Sequenced material: PBMCs or T cells enriched from blood (not recorded which). The TCR originated in a woman aged 45-59 years who had been exposed to COVID-19. The V and J genes are TRBV18 and TRBJ2-7, with TRBD1 matching 7 bases. The CDR3 DNA reads as TGTGCCAGCTCACCGGCCGGGGTCCGGGACAGCTCCTACGAGCAGTACTTC. Amino acid sequence: CASSPAGVRDSSYEQYF.